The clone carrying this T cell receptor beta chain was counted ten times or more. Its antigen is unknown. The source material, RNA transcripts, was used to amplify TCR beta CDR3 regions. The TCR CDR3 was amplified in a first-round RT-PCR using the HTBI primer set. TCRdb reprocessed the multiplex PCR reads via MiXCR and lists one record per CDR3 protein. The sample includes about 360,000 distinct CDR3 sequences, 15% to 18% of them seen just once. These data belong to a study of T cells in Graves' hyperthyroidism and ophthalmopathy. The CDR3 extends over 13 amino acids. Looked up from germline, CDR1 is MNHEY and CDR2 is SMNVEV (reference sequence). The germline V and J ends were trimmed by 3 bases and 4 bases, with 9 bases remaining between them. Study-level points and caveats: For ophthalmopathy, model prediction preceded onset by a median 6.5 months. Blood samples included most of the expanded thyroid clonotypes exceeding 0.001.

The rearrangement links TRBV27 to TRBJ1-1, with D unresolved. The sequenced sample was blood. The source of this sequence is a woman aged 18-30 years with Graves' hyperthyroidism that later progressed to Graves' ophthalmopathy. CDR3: CASSLGPGTEAFF. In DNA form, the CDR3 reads TGTGCCAGCAGTTTGGGTCCCGGCACTGAAGCTTTCTTT.